This T cell receptor beta chain emerged from a study of blood T cell repertoires in COVID-19. Across the whole study: Acute-phase and convalescent COVID-19 samples originated in the United States, Italy and Spain. Sample material is recorded as cDNA or gDNA derived from T cells, B-cell-depleted T cells, or PBMCs.

Study members were between 18 and 89 years old and lived in approximately 25 US regions. Germline-derived CDR1 and CDR2 are MNHEY and SMNVEV (reference sequence). This CDR3 is built from 14 residues. V lost 2 bases to trimming and J lost 4 bases, with 11 bases between them. As originally analysed: Counts of nucleated cells, estimated from reference gene primer amplification, were obtained. Only in-frame clones appear in the TCRdb table, and some are missing; sequencing was by immunoSEQ multiplex PCR. V and J calls and clone size follow that table, whereas D and trimming were derived from the DNA. The profile shows some 380,000 clones, around 87% of them singletons.

Material: PBMCs or T cells enriched from blood (not recorded which). V and J are TRBV27 and TRBJ1-2, with TRBD1 as a possible D gene (6 bases). The origin of this receptor is a young man who had recovered from COVID-19. The CDR3 region is CASSLRRRGYGYTF. As DNA, the CDR3 is TGTGCCAGCAGTTTACGCCGCAGGGGCTATGGCTACACCTTC.